This T cell receptor (beta chain) was obtained from a study of T cell repertoires in aging, cancer and after chemotherapy. For the study at large: Over several months to years, re-sampled healthy donor repertoires clearly shared clones. Around 10 million TCR reads were in the whole dataset.

Concerning this clonotype: What it binds is not known.

TRB rearrangements spanning V, D and J were amplified using mixed TRB-A/B primers. TCRdb itself ran the multiplex PCR reads through MiXCR, one entry per CDR3 protein. The repertoire holds some 8,900 distinct CDR3 sequences, with roughly 35% as singletons. The germline CDR1 and CDR2 sequences are ENHRY and SYGVKD. V was clipped by 9 bases and J by 0 bases; unmatched bases: 12. The CDR3 consists of 18 residues. Points from the study as a whole: Immunological memory after chemotherapy cannot be judged from the repertoire data. Compared with age-matched healthy donors, untreated hematological or solid cancer patients showed higher blood TCR clonality.

Peripheral blood genomic DNA, not sorted cells or RNA, was the template. This chain uses TRBV10-3 with TRBJ2-2; 11 nucleotides line up with TRBD2. The sample was blood. This TCR derives from a human donor in good health. The CDR3, as DNA: TGTGCCATTAAGGGGCTAGCGGGGGGCTCAACGAACACCGGGGAGCTGTTTTTT. Encoded protein: CAIKGLAGGSTNTGELFF.